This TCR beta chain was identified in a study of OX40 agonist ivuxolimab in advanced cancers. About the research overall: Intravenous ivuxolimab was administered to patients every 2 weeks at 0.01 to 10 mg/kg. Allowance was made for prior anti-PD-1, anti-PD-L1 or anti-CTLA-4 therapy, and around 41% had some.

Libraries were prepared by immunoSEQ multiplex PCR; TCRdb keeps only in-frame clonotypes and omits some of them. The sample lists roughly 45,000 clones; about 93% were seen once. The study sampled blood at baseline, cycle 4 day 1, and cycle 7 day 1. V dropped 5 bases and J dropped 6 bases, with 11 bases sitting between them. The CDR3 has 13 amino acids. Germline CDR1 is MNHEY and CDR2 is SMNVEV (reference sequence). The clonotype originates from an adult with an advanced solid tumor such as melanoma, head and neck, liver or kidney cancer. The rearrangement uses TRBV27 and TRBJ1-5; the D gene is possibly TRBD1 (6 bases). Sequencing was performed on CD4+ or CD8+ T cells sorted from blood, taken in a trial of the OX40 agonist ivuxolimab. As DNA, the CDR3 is TGTGCCAGCAGTGGCGGGGGCGGTCAGCCCCAGCATTTT. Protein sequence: CASSGGGGQPQHF.